This T cell receptor (beta chain) was documented in a study of read filtering for tumor transcriptome and immune sequencing. With 3 bases clipped from V and 5 bases from J, the junction kept 4 bases outside the gene matches. This CDR3 has 13 amino acids. Germline values: CDR1 MNHEY, CDR2 SVGAGI. Overall study results and limits: Sorted CD138-negative bone marrow cells were not purified T cells.

This clonotype was observed at least ten times. Its target is unknown. At the time of active disease, bone marrow was collected from every patient. From around 440 ng of RNA, a library with molecular barcoded alpha/delta and beta/gamma adaptors was made. MiXCR was run by TCRdb on the reads, yielding one entry per CDR3 protein. The sample contains some 140,000 distinct CDR3 sequences, approximately 13% of which appear only once. Material: a population of CD138-negative cells sorted from bone marrow. V gene TRBV6-5 combines with J gene TRBJ2-7; 7 bases are shared with TRBD2. This receptor was obtained from a donor over 35 with multiple myeloma. The CDR3: CASSYRTRDEQYF. DNA of the CDR3: TGTGCCAGCAGTTATCGGACTAGGGACGAGCAGTACTTC.